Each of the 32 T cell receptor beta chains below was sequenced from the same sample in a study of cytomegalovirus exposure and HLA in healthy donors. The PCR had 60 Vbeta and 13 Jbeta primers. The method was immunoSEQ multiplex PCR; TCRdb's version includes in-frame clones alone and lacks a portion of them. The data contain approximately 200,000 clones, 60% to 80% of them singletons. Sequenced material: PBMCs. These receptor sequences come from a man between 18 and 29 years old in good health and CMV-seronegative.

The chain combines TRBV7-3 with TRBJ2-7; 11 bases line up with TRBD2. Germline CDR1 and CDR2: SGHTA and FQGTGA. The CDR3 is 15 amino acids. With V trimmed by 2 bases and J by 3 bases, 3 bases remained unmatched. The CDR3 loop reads CASSLLAGGGYEQYF. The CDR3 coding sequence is TGTGCCAGCAGCTTACTAGCGGGGGGAGGCTACGAGCAGTACTTC.

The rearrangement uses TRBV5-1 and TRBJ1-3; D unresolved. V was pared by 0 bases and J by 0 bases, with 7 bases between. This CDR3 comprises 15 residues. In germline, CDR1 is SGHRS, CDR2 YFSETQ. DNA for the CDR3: TGCGCCAGCAGCTTGGATAACTACTCTGGAAACACCATATATTTT. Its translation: CASSLDNYSGNTIYF. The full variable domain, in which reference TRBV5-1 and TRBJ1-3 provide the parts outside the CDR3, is KAGVTQTPRYLIKTRGQQVTLSCSPISGHRSVSWYQQTPGQGLQFLFEYFSETQRNKGNFPGRFSGRQFSNSRSEMNVSTLELGDSALYLCASSLDNYSGNTIYFGEGSWLTVV.

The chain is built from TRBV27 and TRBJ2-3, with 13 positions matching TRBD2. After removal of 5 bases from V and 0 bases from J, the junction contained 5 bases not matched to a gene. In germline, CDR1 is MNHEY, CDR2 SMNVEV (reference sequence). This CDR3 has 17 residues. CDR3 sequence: CASSPWTSGSSTDTQYF. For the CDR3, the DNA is TGTGCCAGCAGTCCTTGGACTAGCGGGAGTAGCACAGATACGCAGTATTTT.

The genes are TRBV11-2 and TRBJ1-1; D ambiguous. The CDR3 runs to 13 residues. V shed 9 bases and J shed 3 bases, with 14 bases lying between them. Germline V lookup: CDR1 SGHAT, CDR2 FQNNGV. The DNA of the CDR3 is TGTGCCAGGCAGCCCATTCTAGACACTGAAGCTTTCTTT. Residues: CARQPILDTEAFF.

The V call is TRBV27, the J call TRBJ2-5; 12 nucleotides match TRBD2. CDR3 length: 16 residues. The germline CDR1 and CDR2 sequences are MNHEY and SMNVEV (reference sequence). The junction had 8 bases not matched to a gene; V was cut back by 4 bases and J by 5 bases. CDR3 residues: CASSSLTSGSGETQYF. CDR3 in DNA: TGTGCCAGCAGTTCCCTGACTAGCGGGAGTGGGGAGACCCAGTACTTC.

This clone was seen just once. CDR3 sequence (DNA): TGTGCCTGGAGTCCGAGTTGGGGGCAGGTGGGGGCCGGCGCAGATACGCAGTATTTT. Encoded protein: CAWSPSWGQVGAGADTQYF. The chain is built from TRBV30 and TRBJ2-3; D might be TRBD1 (6 bases). This CDR3 spans 19 amino acids. Trimming removed 2 bases from V and 4 bases from J, with 28 bases in between. CDR1 GTSNPN and CDR2 SVGIG come from the germline V gene (reference sequence).

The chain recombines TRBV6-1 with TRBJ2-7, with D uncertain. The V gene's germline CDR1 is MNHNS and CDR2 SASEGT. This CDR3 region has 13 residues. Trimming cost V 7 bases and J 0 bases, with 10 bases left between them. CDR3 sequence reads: CASTRLDSYEQYF. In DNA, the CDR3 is TGTGCCAGCACCAGACTCGACTCCTACGAGCAGTACTTC.

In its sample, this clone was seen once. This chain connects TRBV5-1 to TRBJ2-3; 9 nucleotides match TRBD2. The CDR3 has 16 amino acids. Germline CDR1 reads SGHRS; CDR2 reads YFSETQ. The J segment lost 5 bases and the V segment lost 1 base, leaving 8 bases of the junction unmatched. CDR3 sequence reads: CASSLLRGGQGDTQYF. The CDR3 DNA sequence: TGCGCCAGCAGCTTGTTGCGGGGGGGCCAAGGAGATACGCAGTATTTT.

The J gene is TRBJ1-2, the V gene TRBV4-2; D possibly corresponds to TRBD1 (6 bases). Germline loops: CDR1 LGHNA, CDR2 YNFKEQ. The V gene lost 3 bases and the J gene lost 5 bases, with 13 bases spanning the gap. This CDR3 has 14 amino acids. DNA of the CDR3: TGTGCCAGCAGCCACCAGGACAGCAGGTATGGCTACACCTTC. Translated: CASSHQDSRYGYTF.

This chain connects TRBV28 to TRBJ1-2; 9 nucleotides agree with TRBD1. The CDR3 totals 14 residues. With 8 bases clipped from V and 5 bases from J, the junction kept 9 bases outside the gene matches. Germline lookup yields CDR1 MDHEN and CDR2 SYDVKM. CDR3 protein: CASETTGGEYGYTF. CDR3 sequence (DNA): TGTGCCAGCGAAACTACAGGGGGCGAATATGGCTACACCTTC.

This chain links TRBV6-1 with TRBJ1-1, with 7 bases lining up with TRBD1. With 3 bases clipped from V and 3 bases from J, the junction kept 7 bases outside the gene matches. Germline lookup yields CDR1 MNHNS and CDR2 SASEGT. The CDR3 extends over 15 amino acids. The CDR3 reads CASSETGWEDTEAFF. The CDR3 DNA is TGTGCCAGCAGTGAGACAGGGTGGGAAGACACTGAAGCTTTCTTT.

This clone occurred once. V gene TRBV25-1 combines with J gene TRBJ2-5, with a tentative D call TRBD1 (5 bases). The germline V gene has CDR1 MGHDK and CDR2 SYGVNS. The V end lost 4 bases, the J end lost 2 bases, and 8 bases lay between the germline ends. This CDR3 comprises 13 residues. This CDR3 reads CASSGQLQETQYF. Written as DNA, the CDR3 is TGTGCCAGCAGTGGACAGCTGCAAGAGACCCAGTACTTC.

The CDR3: CASSKGQGAFTNYTF. The CDR3 DNA is TGTGCCAGCAGCAAGGGACAGGGGGCGTTTACCAACTACACCTTC. The rearrangement uses TRBV7-2 and TRBJ1-2, with 12 bases that match TRBD1. Germline loops: CDR1 SGHTA, CDR2 FQGNSA. Trimming at V came to 5 bases and at J to 10 bases, leaving 11 bases not matched to a gene. This CDR3 is built from 15 residues.

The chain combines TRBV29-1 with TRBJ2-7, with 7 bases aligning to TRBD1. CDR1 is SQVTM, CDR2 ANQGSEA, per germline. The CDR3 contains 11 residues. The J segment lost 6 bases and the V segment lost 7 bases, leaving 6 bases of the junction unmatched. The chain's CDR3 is CSAEKGAEQYF. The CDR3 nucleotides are TGCAGCGCCGAGAAGGGGGCCGAGCAGTACTTC.

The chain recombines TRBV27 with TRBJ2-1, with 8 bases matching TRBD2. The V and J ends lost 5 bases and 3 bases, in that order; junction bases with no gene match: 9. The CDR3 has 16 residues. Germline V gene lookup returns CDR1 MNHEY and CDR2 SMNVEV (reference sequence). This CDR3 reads CASSHTGTSSYNEQFF. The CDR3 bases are TGTGCCAGCAGTCACACCGGGACTAGTAGCTACAATGAGCAGTTCTTC.

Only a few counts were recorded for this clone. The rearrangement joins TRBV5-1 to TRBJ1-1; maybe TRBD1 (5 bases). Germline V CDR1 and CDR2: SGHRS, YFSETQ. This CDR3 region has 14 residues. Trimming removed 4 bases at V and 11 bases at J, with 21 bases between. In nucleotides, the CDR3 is TGCGCCAGCAGCCCCTCGGGACTGATGGAAGAGGCTTTCTTT. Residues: CASSPSGLMEEAFF.

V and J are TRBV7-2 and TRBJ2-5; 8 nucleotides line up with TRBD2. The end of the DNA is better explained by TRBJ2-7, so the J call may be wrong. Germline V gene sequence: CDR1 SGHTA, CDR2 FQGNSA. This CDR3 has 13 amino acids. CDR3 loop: CASTPGGRYEQYF. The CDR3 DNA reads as TGTGCCAGCACCCCGGGGGGGCGCTACGAGCAGTACTTC.

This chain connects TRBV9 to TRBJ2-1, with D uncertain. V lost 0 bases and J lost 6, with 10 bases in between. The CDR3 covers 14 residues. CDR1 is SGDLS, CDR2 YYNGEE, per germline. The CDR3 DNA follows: TGTGCCAGCAGCGTAGTAGTCGAGAGCAATGAGCAGTTCTTC. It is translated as CASSVVVESNEQFF.

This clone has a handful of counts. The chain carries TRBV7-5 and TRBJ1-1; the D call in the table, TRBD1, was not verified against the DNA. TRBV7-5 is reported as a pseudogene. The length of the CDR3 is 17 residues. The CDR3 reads CARTQHINRGPNTEAFF. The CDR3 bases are TGTGCCAGAACCCAACACATAAACAGGGGGCCGAACACTGAAGCTTTCTTT.

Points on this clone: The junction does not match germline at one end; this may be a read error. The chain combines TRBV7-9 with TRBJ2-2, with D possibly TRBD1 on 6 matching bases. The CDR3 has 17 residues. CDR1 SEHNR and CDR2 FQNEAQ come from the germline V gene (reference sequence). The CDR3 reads CSSSPIPGVSVTGELFF. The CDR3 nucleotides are TGTTCCAGCAGCCCAATTCCAGGGGTATCGGTAACCGGGGAGCTGTTTTTT.

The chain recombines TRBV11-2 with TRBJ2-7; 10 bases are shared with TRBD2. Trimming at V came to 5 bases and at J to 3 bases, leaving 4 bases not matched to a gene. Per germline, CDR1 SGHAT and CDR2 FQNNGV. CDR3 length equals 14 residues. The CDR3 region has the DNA TGTGCCAGCAGCCCTCTAGCGGGAGTCTACGAGCAGTACTTC. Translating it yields CASSPLAGVYEQYF.

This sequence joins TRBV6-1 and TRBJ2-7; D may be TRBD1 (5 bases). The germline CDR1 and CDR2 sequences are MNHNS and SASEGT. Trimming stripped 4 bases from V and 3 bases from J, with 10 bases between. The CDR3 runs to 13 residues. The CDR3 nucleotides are TGTGCCAGCAGTGCGGCACAGGTCTACGAGCAGTACTTC. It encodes CASSAAQVYEQYF.

CDR3 DNA sequence: TGTGCCAGCAGTTTATTGCCCGGACAGGGGGCGAAGAATGAGCAGTTCTTC. Residues: CASSLLPGQGAKNEQFF. The chain is built from TRBV28 and TRBJ2-1; the match to TRBD1 covers 11 bases. The germline V gene has CDR1 MDHEN and CDR2 SYDVKM. The CDR3 length is 17 residues. The J segment lost 7 bases and the V segment lost 1 base, leaving 9 bases of the junction unmatched.

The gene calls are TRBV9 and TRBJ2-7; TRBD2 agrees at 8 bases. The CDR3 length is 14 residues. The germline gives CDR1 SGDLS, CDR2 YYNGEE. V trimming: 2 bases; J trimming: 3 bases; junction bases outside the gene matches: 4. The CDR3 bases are TGTGCCAGCAGCGTGGGCGGGGGGTACTACGAGCAGTACTTC. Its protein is CASSVGGGYYEQYF.

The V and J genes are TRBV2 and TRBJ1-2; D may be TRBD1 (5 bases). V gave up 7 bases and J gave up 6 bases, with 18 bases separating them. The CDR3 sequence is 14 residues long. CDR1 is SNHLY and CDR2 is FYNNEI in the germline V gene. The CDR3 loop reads CASTRANGAHGYTF. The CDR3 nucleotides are TGTGCCAGCACTAGGGCCAATGGGGCCCATGGCTACACCTTC.

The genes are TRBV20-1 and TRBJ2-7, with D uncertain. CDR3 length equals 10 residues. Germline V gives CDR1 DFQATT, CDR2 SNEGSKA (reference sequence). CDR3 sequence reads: CSPPSSEQYF. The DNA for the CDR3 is TGCAGCCCCCCCTCGAGCGAGCAGTACTTC.

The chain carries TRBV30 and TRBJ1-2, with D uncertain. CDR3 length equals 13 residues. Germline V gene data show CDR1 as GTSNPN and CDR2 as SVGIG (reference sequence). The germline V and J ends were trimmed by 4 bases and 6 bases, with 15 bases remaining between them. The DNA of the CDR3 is TGTGCCTGGAATCTGGCCGGGTACGATGGCTACACCTTC. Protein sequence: CAWNLAGYDGYTF.

The CDR3 DNA follows: TGCGCCAGCAGCCAAGAGGCCCAGCGGGAGGGCCTGCTCTACGAGCAGTACTTC. This encodes CASSQEAQREGLLYEQYF. The V call is TRBV4-3, the J call TRBJ2-7, with TRBD2 identical over 10 bases. Germline V gene sequence: CDR1 LGHNA, CDR2 YSLEER. Trimming at V came to 0 bases and at J to 3 bases, leaving 11 bases not matched to a gene. The CDR3 is made up of 18 amino acids.

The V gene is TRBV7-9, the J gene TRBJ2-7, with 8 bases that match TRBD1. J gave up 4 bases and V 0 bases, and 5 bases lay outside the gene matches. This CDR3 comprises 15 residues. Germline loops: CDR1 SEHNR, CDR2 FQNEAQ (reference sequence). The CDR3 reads CASSLASGGKYEQYF. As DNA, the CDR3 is TGTGCCAGCAGCTTAGCGTCAGGGGGCAAGTACGAGCAGTACTTC.

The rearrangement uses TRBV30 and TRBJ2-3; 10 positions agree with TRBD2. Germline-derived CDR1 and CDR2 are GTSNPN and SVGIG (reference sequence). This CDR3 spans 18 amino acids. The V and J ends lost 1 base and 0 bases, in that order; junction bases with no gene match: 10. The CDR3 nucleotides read TGTGCCTGGAGTGGGCCTAGCGGGGGACTACCTAGCACAGATACGCAGTATTTT. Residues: CAWSGPSGGLPSTDTQYF.

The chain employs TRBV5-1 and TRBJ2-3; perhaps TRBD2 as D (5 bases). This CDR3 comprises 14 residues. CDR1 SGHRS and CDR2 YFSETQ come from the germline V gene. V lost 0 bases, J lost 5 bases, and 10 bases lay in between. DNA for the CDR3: TGCGCCAGCAGCTTGGCCGGGGAGATAGATACGCAGTATTTT. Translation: CASSLAGEIDTQYF.

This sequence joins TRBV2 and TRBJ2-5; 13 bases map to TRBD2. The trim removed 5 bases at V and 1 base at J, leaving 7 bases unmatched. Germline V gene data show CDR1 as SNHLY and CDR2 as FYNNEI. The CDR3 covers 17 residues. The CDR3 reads CASSPGLAGEGQETQYF. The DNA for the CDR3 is TGTGCCAGCAGTCCTGGACTAGCGGGAGAGGGCCAAGAGACCCAGTACTTC.